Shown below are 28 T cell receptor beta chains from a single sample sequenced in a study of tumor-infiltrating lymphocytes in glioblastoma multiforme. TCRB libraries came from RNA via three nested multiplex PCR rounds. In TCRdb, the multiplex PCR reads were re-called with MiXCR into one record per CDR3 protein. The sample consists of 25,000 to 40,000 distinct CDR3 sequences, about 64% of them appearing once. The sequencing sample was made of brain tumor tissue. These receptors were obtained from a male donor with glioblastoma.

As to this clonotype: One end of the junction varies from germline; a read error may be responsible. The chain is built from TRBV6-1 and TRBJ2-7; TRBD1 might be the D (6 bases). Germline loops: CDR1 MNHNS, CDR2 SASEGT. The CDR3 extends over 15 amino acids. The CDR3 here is CASRLDSGISCEQYF. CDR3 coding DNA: TGTGCCAGCAGATTGGACAGTGGGATCTCCTGCGAGCAGTACTTC.

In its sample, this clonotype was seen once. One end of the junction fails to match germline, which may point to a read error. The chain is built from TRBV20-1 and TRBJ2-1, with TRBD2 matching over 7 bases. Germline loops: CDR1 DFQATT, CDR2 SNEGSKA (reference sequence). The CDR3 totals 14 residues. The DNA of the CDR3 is TGCAGTGCTAGAGCCCGACTAGCAGTCAATGTGCAGTCCTTC. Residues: CSARARLAVNVQSF.

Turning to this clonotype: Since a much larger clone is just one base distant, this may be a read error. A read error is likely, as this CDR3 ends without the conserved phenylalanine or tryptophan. In nucleotides, the CDR3 is TGCGCCAGCAGCCCCCGGGGGGGGGGCCAAGAGACCCAGTACTCC. It yields the protein CASSPRGGGQETQYS. The V and J genes are TRBV4-1 and TRBJ2-5; the match to TRBD2 covers 8 bases. The CDR3 extends over 15 amino acids. The J segment lost 1 base and the V segment lost 4 bases, leaving 5 bases of the junction unmatched. Germline V gene data show CDR1 as MGHRA and CDR2 as YSYEKL.

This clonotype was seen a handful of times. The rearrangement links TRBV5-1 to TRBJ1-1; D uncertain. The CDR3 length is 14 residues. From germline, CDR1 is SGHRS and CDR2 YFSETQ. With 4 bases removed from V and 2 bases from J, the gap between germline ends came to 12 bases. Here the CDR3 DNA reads TGCGCCAGCAGCGAAAAACCCGGAAACACTGAAGCTTTCTTT. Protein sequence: CASSEKPGNTEAFF.

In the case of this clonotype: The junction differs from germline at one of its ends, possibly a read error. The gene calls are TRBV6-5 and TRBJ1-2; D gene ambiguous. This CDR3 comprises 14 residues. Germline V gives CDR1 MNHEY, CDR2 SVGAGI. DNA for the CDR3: TGTGCCAGCAGTTGTACTCCAGACGGCTATGGCTGCACCTTC. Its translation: CASSCTPDGYGCTF.

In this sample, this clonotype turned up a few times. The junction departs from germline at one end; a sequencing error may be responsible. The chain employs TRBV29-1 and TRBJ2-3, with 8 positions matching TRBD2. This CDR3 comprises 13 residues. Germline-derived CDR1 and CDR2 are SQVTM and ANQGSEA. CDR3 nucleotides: TGCAGCGATAGCGGGAAGGGCACAGATACACAGTATTTT. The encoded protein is CSDSGKGTDTQYF.

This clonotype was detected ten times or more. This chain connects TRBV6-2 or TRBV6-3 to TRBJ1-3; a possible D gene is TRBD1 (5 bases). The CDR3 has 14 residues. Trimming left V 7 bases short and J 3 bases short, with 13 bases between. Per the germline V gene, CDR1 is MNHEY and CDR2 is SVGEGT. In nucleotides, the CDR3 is TGTGCCAGCACCCCCGGGACGGTTGGAAACACCATATATTTT. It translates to CASTPGTVGNTIYF.

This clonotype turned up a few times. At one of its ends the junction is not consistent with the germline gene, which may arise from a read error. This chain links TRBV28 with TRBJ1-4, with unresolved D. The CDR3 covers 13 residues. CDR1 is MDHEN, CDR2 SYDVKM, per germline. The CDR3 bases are TGTGCCAGCCTGCGGACGGGGATTGAAAGACTGTTTTTT. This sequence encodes CASLRTGIERLFF.

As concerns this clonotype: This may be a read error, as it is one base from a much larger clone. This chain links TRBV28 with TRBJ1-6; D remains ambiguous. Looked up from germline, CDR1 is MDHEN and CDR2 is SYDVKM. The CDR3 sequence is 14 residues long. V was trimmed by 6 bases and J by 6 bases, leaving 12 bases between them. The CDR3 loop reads CASSGRGFNSPLHF. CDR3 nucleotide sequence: TGTGCCAGCAGCGGACGGGGATTTAATTCACCCCTCCACTTT.

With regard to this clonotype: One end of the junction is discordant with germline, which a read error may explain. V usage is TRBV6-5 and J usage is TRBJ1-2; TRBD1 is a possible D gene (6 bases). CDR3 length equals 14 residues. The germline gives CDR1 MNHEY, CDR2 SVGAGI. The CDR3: CDSNKGDILGGYTF. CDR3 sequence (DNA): TGTGACAGCAACAAGGGGGACATTTTAGGTGGCTACACCTTC.

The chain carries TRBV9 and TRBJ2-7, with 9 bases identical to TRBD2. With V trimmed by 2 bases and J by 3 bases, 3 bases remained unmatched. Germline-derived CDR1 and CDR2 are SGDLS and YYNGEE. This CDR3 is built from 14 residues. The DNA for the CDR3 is TGTGCCAGCAGCGTGACTAGCGGCAACTACGAGCAGTACTTC. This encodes CASSVTSGNYEQYF.

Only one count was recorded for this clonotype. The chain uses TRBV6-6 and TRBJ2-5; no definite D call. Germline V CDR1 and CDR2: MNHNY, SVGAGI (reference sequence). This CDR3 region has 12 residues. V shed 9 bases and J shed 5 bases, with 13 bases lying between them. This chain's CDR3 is CASGFSRETQYF. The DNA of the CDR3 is TGTGCCAGTGGTTTCTCGAGGGAGACCCAGTACTTC.

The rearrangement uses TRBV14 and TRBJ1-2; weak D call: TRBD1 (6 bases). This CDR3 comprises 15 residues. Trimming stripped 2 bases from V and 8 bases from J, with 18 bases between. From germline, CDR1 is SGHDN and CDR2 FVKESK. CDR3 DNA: TGTGCCAGCAGCCAATTGCCGGGGCAGGGGTACGGCTACACCTTC. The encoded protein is CASSQLPGQGYGYTF.

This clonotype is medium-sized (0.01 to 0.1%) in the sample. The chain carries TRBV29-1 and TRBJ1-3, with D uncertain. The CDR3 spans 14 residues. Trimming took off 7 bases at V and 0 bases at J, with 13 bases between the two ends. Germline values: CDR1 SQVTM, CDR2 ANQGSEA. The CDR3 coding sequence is TGCAGCGCCGCTGCCGCGGGCTCTGGAAACACCATATATTTT. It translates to CSAAAAGSGNTIYF.

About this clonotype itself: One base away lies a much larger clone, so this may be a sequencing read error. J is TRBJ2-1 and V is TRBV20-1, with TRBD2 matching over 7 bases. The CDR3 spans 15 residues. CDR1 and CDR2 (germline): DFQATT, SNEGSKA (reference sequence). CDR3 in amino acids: CSASPTSDSCNEQIF. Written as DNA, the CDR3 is TGCAGTGCTAGTCCCACTAGCGACTCCTGCAATGAGCAGATCTTC.

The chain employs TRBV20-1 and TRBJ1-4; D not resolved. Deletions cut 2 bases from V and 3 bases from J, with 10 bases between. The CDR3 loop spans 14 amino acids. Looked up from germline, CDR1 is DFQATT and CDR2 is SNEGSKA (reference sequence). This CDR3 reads CSARLYAPNEKLFF. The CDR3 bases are TGCAGTGCTAGATTGTATGCTCCTAATGAAAAACTGTTTTTT.

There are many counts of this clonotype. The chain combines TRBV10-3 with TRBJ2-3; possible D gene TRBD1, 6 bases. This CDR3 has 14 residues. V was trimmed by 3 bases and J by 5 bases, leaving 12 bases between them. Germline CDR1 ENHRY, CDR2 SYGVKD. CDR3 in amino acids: CAISDRGAGDTQYF. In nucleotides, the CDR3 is TGTGCCATCAGTGACAGGGGCGCAGGAGATACGCAGTATTTT.

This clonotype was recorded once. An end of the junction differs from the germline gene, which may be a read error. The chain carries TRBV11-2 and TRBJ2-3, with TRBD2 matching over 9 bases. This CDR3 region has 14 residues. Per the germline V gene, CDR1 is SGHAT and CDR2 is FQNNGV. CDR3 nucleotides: TGTGCCAGCGGCTTAGCGGGAGCCGCCGATACGCAGTATTTT. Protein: CASGLAGAADTQYF.

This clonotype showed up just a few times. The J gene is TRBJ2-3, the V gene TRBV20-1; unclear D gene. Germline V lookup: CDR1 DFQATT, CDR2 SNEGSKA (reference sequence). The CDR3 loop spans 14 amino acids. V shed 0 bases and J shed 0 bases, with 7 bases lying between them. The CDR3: CSARDSSSTDTQYF. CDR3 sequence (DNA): TGCAGTGCTAGAGACAGCTCTAGCACAGATACGCAGTATTTT.

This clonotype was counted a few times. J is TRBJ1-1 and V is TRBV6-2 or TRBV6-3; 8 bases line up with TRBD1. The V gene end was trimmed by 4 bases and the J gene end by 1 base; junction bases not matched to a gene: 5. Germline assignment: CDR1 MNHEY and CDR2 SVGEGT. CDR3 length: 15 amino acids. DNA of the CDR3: TGTGCCAGCAGTTCGGGGACAGGATCGAACACTGAAGCTTTCTTT. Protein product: CASSSGTGSNTEAFF.

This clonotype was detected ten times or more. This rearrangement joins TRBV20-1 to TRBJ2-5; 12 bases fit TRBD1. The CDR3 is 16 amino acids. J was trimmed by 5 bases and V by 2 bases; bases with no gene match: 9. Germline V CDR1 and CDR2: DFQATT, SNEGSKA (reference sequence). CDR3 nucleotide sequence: TGCAGTGCTAGATCGCAAGGGACAGGGGGCTGGGAGACCCAGTACTTC. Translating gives CSARSQGTGGWETQYF.

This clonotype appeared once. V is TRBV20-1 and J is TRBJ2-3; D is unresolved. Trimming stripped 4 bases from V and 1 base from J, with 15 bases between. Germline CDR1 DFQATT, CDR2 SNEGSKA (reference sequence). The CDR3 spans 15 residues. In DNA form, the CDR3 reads TGCAGTGCTAAACCTAGGGTCCCGCGCACAGATACGCAGTATTTT. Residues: CSAKPRVPRTDTQYF.

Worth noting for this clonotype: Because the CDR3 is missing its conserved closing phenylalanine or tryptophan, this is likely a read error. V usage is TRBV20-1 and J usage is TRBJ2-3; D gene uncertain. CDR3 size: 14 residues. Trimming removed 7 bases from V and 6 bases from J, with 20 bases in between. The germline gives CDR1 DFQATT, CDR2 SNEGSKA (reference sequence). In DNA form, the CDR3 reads TGCAGTGTAAACACGGTTTATCCCACGGATACGCAGTATCTT. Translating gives CSVNTVYPTDTQYL.

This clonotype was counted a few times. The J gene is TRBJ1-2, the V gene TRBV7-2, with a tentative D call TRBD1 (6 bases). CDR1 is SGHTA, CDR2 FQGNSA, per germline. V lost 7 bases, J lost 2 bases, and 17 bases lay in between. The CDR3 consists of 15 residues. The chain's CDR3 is CASTIKTGWNYGYTF. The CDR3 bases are TGTGCCAGCACCATTAAGACAGGATGGAACTATGGCTACACCTTC.

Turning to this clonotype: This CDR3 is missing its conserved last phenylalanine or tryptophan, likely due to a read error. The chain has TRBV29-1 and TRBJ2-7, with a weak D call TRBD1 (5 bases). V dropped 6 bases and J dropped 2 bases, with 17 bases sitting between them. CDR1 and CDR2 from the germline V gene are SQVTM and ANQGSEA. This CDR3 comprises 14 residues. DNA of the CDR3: TGCAGCGTCACCTCCGGCGGACATACCTACGAGCAGTACTTA. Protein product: CSVTSGGHTYEQYL.

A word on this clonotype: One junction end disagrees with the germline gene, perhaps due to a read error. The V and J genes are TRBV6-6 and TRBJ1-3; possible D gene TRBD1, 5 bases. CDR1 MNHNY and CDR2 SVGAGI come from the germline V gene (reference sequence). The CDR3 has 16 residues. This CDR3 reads CASRAGTVDSGNTIYF. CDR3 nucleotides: TGTGCCAGCAGGGCTGGGACGGTGGACTCTGGAAACACCATATATTTC.

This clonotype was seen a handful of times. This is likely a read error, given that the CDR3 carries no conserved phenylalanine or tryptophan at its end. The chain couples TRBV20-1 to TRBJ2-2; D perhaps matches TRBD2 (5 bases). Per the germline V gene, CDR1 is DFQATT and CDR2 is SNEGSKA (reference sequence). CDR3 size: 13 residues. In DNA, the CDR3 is TGCAGTGCCCACGATTTCGGATCCGGGGAACTGTTTTCT. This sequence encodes CSAHDFGSGELFS.

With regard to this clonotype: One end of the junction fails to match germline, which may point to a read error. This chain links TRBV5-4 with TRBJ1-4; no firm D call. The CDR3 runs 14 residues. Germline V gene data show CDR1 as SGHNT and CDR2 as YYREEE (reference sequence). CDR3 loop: CASSLDFGNGKLFF. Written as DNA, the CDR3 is TGTGCCAGTAGCTTGGACTTCGGGAACGGAAAACTGTTTTTC.